These 2 T cell receptor beta chains were sequenced from one sample in a study of T-cell memory formation after mild COVID-19. TCRdb fed the 5' RACE reads into MiXCR, producing one record per CDR3 protein. This sample has a few hundred thousand distinct CDR3 sequences, with around 27% found just once. Specimen: PBMCs or a T cell subset sorted from them (not recorded which). The receptor set was obtained from an adult woman who had mild COVID-19 (a few samples of this study predate the infection). Cell type and time point are not known.

This clonotype was seen a handful of times. The chain has TRBV4-2 and TRBJ2-1, with TRBD1 matching 8 bases. The junction had 5 bases not matched to a gene; V was cut back by 5 bases and J by 2 bases. The CDR3 is 15 residues long. In germline, CDR1 is LGHNA, CDR2 YNFKEQ. The DNA of the CDR3 is TGTGCCAGCAGCACGCAGGGGGCCCCCTACAATGAGCAGTTCTTC. Translation gives CASSTQGAPYNEQFF.

This chain joins TRBV9 and TRBJ1-4; D perhaps matches TRBD1 (6 bases). The germline V gene encodes CDR1 SGDLS and CDR2 YYNGEE. V lost 0 bases and J lost 8, with 17 bases in between. The CDR3 loop spans 16 amino acids. The CDR3 DNA is TGTGCCAGCAGCGTAGGGACAGCCGTTAAAGGGGAAAAACTGTTTTTT. This sequence encodes CASSVGTAVKGEKLFF.